This T cell receptor beta chain was obtained from a study of T cell responses to AZD1222 COVID-19 vaccine. Findings and limits, study-wide: In a largely white British group with more females than males, clonal diversity was possibly underestimated. Sampled repertoires all dated from after the peak T cell response.

This clone showed up just once. Antigen unknown. CDR3 length equals 18 residues. Germline V gene lookup returns CDR1 SQVTM and CDR2 ANQGSEA. Germline trimming cut 7 bases from V and 2 bases from J; bases unmatched to any gene: 22. Libraries were prepared by immunoSEQ multiplex PCR; TCRdb keeps only in-frame clonotypes and omits some of them. The table shows approximately 71,000 clones, with over 60% occurring only once. This chain links TRBV29-1 with TRBJ2-5; TRBD1 matches at 7 bases. Sequences were derived from peripheral blood, sampled on day 0 of AZD1222 vaccination. This clonotype was sampled from an adult in good health. CDR3 sequence reads: CSGRNWGQMGDWQETQYF. CDR3 nucleotides: TGCAGCGGCCGGAATTGGGGACAGATGGGGGATTGGCAAGAGACCCAGTACTTC.